This T cell receptor (beta chain) is from a study of cytomegalovirus exposure and HLA in healthy donors. Study at large: An early data release held approximately 85 million unique TCRs from HLA-typed donors.

The PCR used 60 Vbeta and 13 Jbeta primers. TCRdb's table, derived via immunoSEQ multiplex PCR, lists solely in-frame clones and lacks some. The sample consists of 90,000 to 100,000 clones, around 69% of them appearing once. Details on this clone: Antigen specificity is unknown.

Donors sampled were nominally healthy, though unrecorded immune exposures were likely. Trimming took 4 bases from V and 0 from J; bases not matched to a gene: 8. This CDR3 is built from 18 residues. Looked up from germline, CDR1 is MGHRA and CDR2 is YSYEKL. Findings and caveats of the study: The sole available immune exposure information was CMV serostatus.

Sequencing input: PBMCs. The chain is built from TRBV4-1 and TRBJ2-2; TRBD1 agrees at 10 bases. The TCR sequence derives from a woman aged 55-70 years in good health and CMV-seropositive. The CDR3 sequence is CASSRGDRGLSNTGELFF. In DNA form, the CDR3 reads TGCGCCAGCAGCCGGGGGGACAGGGGCCTATCGAACACCGGGGAGCTGTTTTTT.